This is a list of T cell receptor beta chains from one sample in a study of CD8 T cells in Susac syndrome. In TCRdb, the immunoSEQ multiplex PCR reads were re-called with MiXCR into one record per CDR3 protein. In the table there are hundreds of thousands of distinct CDR3 sequences, approximately 94% of which are singletons. The specimen was CD4+ T cells from PBMCs. The receptors shown here come from a human donor with Susac syndrome. CDR3s include the opening cysteine and the closing phenylalanine or tryptophan. The D gene is left open where the match is weak. Clone size appears in some rows only: once, few, many, or a class for an expanded clone.

NA,TRBD2,TRBV4-3,TRBJ2-5,TGCGCCAGCAGCCAAGATCGGGTAGCGGGGGGTTCGGAGACCCAGTACTTC,CASSQDRVAGGSETQYF
NA,TRBD2,TRBV30,TRBJ2-3,TGTGCCACCCGGACTAGCGGGGGCACAGATACGCAGTATTTT,CATRTSGGTDTQYF
once,NA,TRBV20-1,TRBJ2-3,TGCAGTGCTAGAGACCGGTCCACTGGCACAGATACGCAGTATTTT,CSARDRSTGTDTQYF
NA,NA,TRBV4-1,TRBJ1-2,TGCGCCAGCAGCCAAGATGAGACACCGAACTATGGCTACACCTTC,CASSQDETPNYGYTF
NA,NA,TRBV7-9,TRBJ2-2,TGTGCCAGCAGCCCCCGTCCAAATTGGTCGAACACCGGGGAGCTGTTTTTT,CASSPRPNWSNTGELFF
once,NA,TRBV15,TRBJ1-4,TGTGCCACCAGCCGTTCGGCCGGGAGGGCTAATGAAAAACTGTTTTTT,CATSRSAGRANEKLFF
NA,NA,TRBV20-1,TRBJ1-6,TGCAGTGCTAGAGAGTCCCTTGGGCACTCACCCCTCCACTTT,CSARESLGHSPLHF
NA,TRBD1,TRBV7-9,TRBJ2-7,TGTGCCAGCAGTTTTGTTATAGGACAGGGGGTAGGGGAGCAGTACTTC,CASSFVIGQGVGEQYF
NA,NA,TRBV29-1,TRBJ2-5,TGCAGCTCCGGGATGTCCTTCCAAGAGACCCAGTACTTC,CSSGMSFQETQYF
NA,NA,TRBV20-1,TRBJ2-3,TGCAGTGCCTGTGACAGCACAGATACGCAGTATTTT,CSACDSTDTQYF
NA,NA,TRBV2,TRBJ2-5,TGTGCCAGCTCAGGGGTCCAAGAGACCCAGTACTTC,CASSGVQETQYF
NA,NA,TRBV20-1,TRBJ1-5,TGCAGTGCTTCAATTCCCTTGACAGGAGGGATTAGCCAGCCCCAGCATTTT,CSASIPLTGGISQPQHF
NA,NA,TRBV10-1,TRBJ2-5,TGCGCCAGCAGTGAGTCGACAAGGTCAGGGGAGACCCAGTACTTC,CASSESTRSGETQYF
once,NA,TRBV11-2,TRBJ1-2,TGTGCCAGCAGGTCGATACGCTCCGGGACGGACAACTATGGCTACACCTTC,CASRSIRSGTDNYGYTF
NA,TRBD1,TRBV18,TRBJ2-7,TGTGCCAGCTCACCACTCGACAGGGACGAGCAGTACTTC,CASSPLDRDEQYF
once,NA,TRBV10-2,TRBJ2-7,TGCGCCAGCAGTGAGTCGTACGAGCAGTACTTC,CASSESYEQYF
NA,NA,TRBV5-1,TRBJ1-1,TGCGCCAGCAGCTTGGACCCAGGGGACGACACTGAAGCTTTCTTT,CASSLDPGDDTEAFF
NA,NA,TRBV12-3/TRBV12-4,TRBJ2-2,TGTGCCAGCAGTTTACGCGGGGCTAAAACCGGGGAGCTGTTTTTT,CASSLRGAKTGELFF
NA,TRBD2,TRBV20-1,TRBJ2-7,TGCAGTGCTAGAACCGGGACTAGTACCTACGAGCAGTACTTC,CSARTGTSTYEQYF
NA,NA,TRBV4-3,TRBJ1-6,TGCGCCAGCAGCCAAGAAAGACGGGTCAGCTCCTATAATTCACCCCTCCACTTT,CASSQERRVSSYNSPLHF
NA,NA,TRBV29-1,TRBJ2-5,TGCAGCGTTTCACGACAGGTCCAAGAGACCCAGTACTTC,CSVSRQVQETQYF
NA,NA,TRBV6-5,TRBJ1-2,TGTGCCAGCTCCCGGGGGGCGGGGGGCTACACCTTC,CASSRGAGGYTF
NA,NA,TRBV27,TRBJ1-3,TGTGCCAGCAGGGGAACGGGTGGAAACACCATATATTTT,CASRGTGGNTIYF
once,NA,TRBV20-1,TRBJ1-5,TGCAGTGCTAGAGATCGGGGGGCGAGGAGCAATCAGCCCCAGCATTTT,CSARDRGARSNQPQHF
NA,NA,TRBV7-8,TRBJ2-4,TGTGCCAGCAGCTTAGCGCGGGAAAACATTCAGTACTTC,CASSLARENIQYF
NA,TRBD2,TRBV20-1,TRBJ2-4,TGCAGTGCTAGCCGAACTAGCGGGGGGGCATTCTACATTCAGTACTTC,CSASRTSGGAFYIQYF
NA,NA,TRBV2,TRBJ1-1,TGTGCCCTCAATCACGGGGGGAGGACTGAAGCTTTCTTT,CALNHGGRTEAFF
NA,NA,TRBV30,TRBJ1-2,TGTGCCTGGAGTAAAGGGGCAGGCTATGGCTACACCTTC,CAWSKGAGYGYTF
NA,NA,TRBV7-6,TRBJ1-6,TGTGCCAGCAGCACACCTCTTGGGGCCCTCCACTTT,CASSTPLGALHF
NA,NA,TRBV5-5,TRBJ2-5,TGTGCCAGCAGCTTGGAACCAGGGAGGGAGACCCAGTACTTC,CASSLEPGRETQYF
NA,TRBD1,TRBV20-1,TRBJ2-7,TGCAGTGCCGACGGGACAGGGGTTTCCTACGAGCAGTACTTC,CSADGTGVSYEQYF
NA,NA,TRBV28,TRBJ1-6,TGTGCCACCCTCCAGAGCTCCTATAATTCACCCCTCCACTTT,CATLQSSYNSPLHF
NA,NA,TRBV28,TRBJ1-4,TGTGCCAGCAGCGCAGGGGTGCGGGATGAAAAACTGTTTTTT,CASSAGVRDEKLFF
NA,TRBD2,TRBV2,TRBJ2-2,TGTGCCAGCATGGCCGGGACTAGCCACACCGGGGAGCTGTTTTTT,CASMAGTSHTGELFF
NA,TRBD1,TRBV20-1,TRBJ1-1,TGCAGTGCTAGAGATGCCGGGACAGCGAACACTGAAGCTTTCTTT,CSARDAGTANTEAFF
NA,NA,TRBV5-1,TRBJ1-2,TGCGCCAGCAGCGAATGGACAGAGGACTACACCTTC,CASSEWTEDYTF
NA,NA,TRBV19,TRBJ1-5,TGTGCCAGTAGTAGTCGGTCAACAAGCAATCAGCCCCAGCATTTT,CASSSRSTSNQPQHF
NA,NA,TRBV20-1,TRBJ2-6,TGCAGTGCTAGAGACGGGTCTGGGGCCAACGTCCTGACTTTC,CSARDGSGANVLTF
NA,NA,TRBV5-6,TRBJ1-1,TGTGCCAGCAGCTTGATTGGAGGCAGGGTTTTTCTTGAAGCTTTCTTT,CASSLIGGRVFLEAFF
NA,TRBD1,TRBV5-6,TRBJ1-4,TGTGCCAGCAGCAAGATGGGACAGGGAGATGAAAAACTGTTTTTT,CASSKMGQGDEKLFF
NA,NA,TRBV15,TRBJ2-5,TGTGCCACCAGCAGAGATCCCCGGCAAGAAGAGACCCAGTACTTC,CATSRDPRQEETQYF
NA,NA,TRBV20-1,TRBJ1-1,TGCAGTGGGCAGGGGAACACTGAAGCTTTCTTT,CSGQGNTEAFF
once,TRBD2,TRBV9,TRBJ2-1,TGTGCCAGCAGCGTAGGGGCTAGCGGCGCCATCGGTGAGCAGTTCTTC,CASSVGASGAIGEQFF
NA,TRBD2,TRBV20-1,TRBJ2-1,TGCAGTGCTAGACACCCCGGGACTAGCGGGGCTAGCTCCTACAATGAGCAGTTCTTC,CSARHPGTSGASSYNEQFF
NA,NA,TRBV6-5,TRBJ1-1,TGTGCCAGCAGTCCGCAACCGGACATGACGGAAGAAGCTTTCTTT,CASSPQPDMTEEAFF
NA,NA,TRBV2,TRBJ1-5,TGTGCCAGCAGTTCTATCAATCAGCCCCAGCATTTT,CASSSINQPQHF
NA,NA,TRBV5-6,TRBJ1-5,TGTGCCAGCAGCTTGGGCGGCAGGAATCAGCCCCAGCATTTT,CASSLGGRNQPQHF
NA,NA,TRBV19,TRBJ1-1,TGTGCCAGTAGTGATTTAGGGGACACTGAAGCTTTCTTT,CASSDLGDTEAFF
NA,TRBD1,TRBV20-1,TRBJ1-2,TGCAGTGCTCGAGGACAGGGTGATCACTATGGCTACACCTTC,CSARGQGDHYGYTF
NA,NA,TRBV28,TRBJ1-2,TGTGCCAGCAGTCGGACGGTTTACGACTACACCTTC,CASSRTVYDYTF
NA,NA,TRBV20-1,TRBJ1-5,TGCAGTGCTATCAGGGGCGGGAATCAGCCCCAGCATTTT,CSAIRGGNQPQHF
NA,TRBD1,TRBV12-3/TRBV12-4,TRBJ1-5,TGTGCCAGCAGCCCACAGGGGCGAAATCAGCCCCAGCATTTT,CASSPQGRNQPQHF
NA,TRBD2,TRBV6-1,TRBJ2-3,TGTGCCAGCAGTGAGCTAGCGGGGCGCACAGATACGCAGTATTTT,CASSELAGRTDTQYF
NA,NA,TRBV6-2/TRBV6-3,TRBJ1-1,TGTGCCAGCAGTTCCCTGAGACGGGCTGAAGCTTTCTTT,CASSSLRRAEAFF
once,NA,TRBV5-1,TRBJ1-1,TGCGCCAGCAGCTTGGACCCAGGGGCGTCGATCACTGAAGCTTTCTTT,CASSLDPGASITEAFF
NA,NA,TRBV7-8,TRBJ1-5,TGTGCCAGCAGCTTAGCAGGGACTGGTCAGCCCCAGCATTTT,CASSLAGTGQPQHF
NA,NA,TRBV20-1,TRBJ1-6,TGCAGTGCTAGGCCCGGCGGGAGTTCACCCCTCCACTTT,CSARPGGSSPLHF
NA,NA,TRBV12-3/TRBV12-4,TRBJ1-2,TGTGCCAGCAGTTTCTCCCTTAACTATGGCTACACCTTC,CASSFSLNYGYTF